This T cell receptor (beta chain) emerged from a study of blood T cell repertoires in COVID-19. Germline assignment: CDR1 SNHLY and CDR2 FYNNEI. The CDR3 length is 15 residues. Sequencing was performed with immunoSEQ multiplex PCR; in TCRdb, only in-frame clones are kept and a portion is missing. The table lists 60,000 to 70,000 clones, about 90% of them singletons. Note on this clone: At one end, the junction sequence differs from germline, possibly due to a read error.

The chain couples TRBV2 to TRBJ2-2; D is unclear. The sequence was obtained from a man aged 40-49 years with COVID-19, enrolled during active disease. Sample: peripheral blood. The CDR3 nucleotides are TGTGCCAGCAGTGGGCAGATCCTGAACATCGGGGAGCTGTTTTTT. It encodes CASSGQILNIGELFF.